This is a list of T cell receptor beta chains from one sample in a study of T cell changes during pregnancy in multiple sclerosis. TCRdb's table, derived via immunoSEQ multiplex PCR, lists solely in-frame clones and lacks some. The sample has some 93,000 clones, around 92% seen once. Source: peripheral blood, taken after pregnancy. These receptors were taken from a female donor with multiple sclerosis, enrolled in a pregnancy study. Each CDR3 is given with its conserved first and last residue. A D gene is named only where the DNA matches it firmly. Some rows have no size entry. The others give once, few or many, or a class for an expanded clone.

TRBV7-3,TRBJ2-2,NA,TRBD2,TGTGCCAGCACAGCTAGCGGGGGGGCCTCGGCCGGCACCGGGGAGCTGTTTTTT,CASTASGGASAGTGELFF
TRBV19,TRBJ2-1,NA,TRBD1,TGTGCCAGTAGTATCATCGGGACAGGGGGCATCGATGAGCAGTTCTTC,CASSIIGTGGIDEQFF
TRBV5-1,TRBJ2-7,NA,TRBD2,TGCGCCAGCAGCCCGGGACTAGCAAGCTACGAGCAGTACTTC,CASSPGLASYEQYF
TRBV6-1,TRBJ2-2,NA,TRBD2,TGTGCCAGCAGTGCCCTAGCGGGGGTATACACCGGGGAGCTGTTTTTT,CASSALAGVYTGELFF
TRBV7-7,TRBJ2-2,once,NA,TGTGCCAGCAGCTTAGTCGCCGGGGGGAACACCGGGGAGCTGTTTTTT,CASSLVAGGNTGELFF
TRBV27,TRBJ2-2,NA,NA,TGTGCCAGCAGGGATAGGAGGGGCCGGGAAGGCGGGGAGCTGTTTTTT,CASRDRRGREGGELFF
TRBV7-9,TRBJ1-2,NA,NA,TGTGCCAGCAGCTTAGTTTCCCGTTATGGCTACACCTTC,CASSLVSRYGYTF
TRBV7-9,TRBJ2-7,once,NA,TGTGCCAGCAGCTTAGAGGCAGGCGAGCAGTACTTC,CASSLEAGEQYF
TRBV6-1,TRBJ1-2,NA,TRBD1,TGTGCCAGCAGAGGACAGGGGCTCGGCTACACCTTC,CASRGQGLGYTF
TRBV29-1,TRBJ2-5,NA,NA,TGCAGCGTTGAAGGGGGGGGCCTCCAAGAGACCCAGTACTTC,CSVEGGGLQETQYF
TRBV6-6,TRBJ1-2,NA,NA,TGTGCCAGCAGCGTGGGAGATAGTGGCTACACCTTC,CASSVGDSGYTF
TRBV7-7,TRBJ2-1,NA,TRBD2,TGTGCCAGCAGCTTAGGGACTAGCGGCGACAATGAGCAGTTCTTC,CASSLGTSGDNEQFF
TRBV9,TRBJ1-1,NA,NA,TGTGCCAGTGCGTTTAATCTGAACACTGAAGCTTTCTTT,CASAFNLNTEAFF
TRBV4-2,TRBJ2-7,NA,NA,TGTGCCAGCAGCCAAGAAATTGGGCAAGGTTTTCACGAGCAGTACTTC,CASSQEIGQGFHEQYF
TRBV5-4,TRBJ2-5,NA,TRBD1,TGTGCCAGCAGCTTTGTACGGGACAGGGAGGGAAGGACCCAAGAGACCCAGTACTTC,CASSFVRDREGRTQETQYF
TRBV25-1,TRBJ2-1,NA,TRBD1,TGTGCCAGCAGTGAATCTCCGGGACAGGGTATCAACAATGAGCAGTTCTTC,CASSESPGQGINNEQFF
TRBV30,TRBJ2-5,NA,NA,TGTGCCTGGCAGACACCTGGTAAGGCCCAGTACTTC,CAWQTPGKAQYF
TRBV5-6,TRBJ2-2,NA,TRBD1,TGTGCCAGCAGCTTCAGGGGGTGGGGCACCGGGGAGCTGTTTTTT,CASSFRGWGTGELFF
TRBV10-3,TRBJ2-7,NA,TRBD1,TGTGCCATCAGTGAGGGACAGGGGAACTCCTACGAGCAGTACTTC,CAISEGQGNSYEQYF
TRBV7-2,TRBJ1-1,NA,NA,TGTGCCAGCAGCTTAGTGTTCCCGGGGAACACTGAAGCTTTCTTT,CASSLVFPGNTEAFF
TRBV9,TRBJ2-3,NA,TRBD1,TGTGCCAGCAGCGTAGGGATTGGGACAGGTACGGATACGCAGTATTTT,CASSVGIGTGTDTQYF
TRBV5-1,TRBJ1-1,once,NA,TGCGCCAGCAGCTTGGACGGGAAATTCAACACTGAAGCTTTCTTT,CASSLDGKFNTEAFF
TRBV7-9,TRBJ1-6,NA,NA,TGTGCCAGCCTGCCGGGGGAGTATAATTCACCCCTCCACTTT,CASLPGEYNSPLHF
TRBV5-4,TRBJ1-1,NA,NA,TGTGCCAGCAGCTTGGGGGGGCGGACAGAGGACACTGAAGCTTTCTTT,CASSLGGRTEDTEAFF
TRBV5-4,TRBJ1-4,NA,NA,TGTGCCAGCAGTCGTGGACAGCGAGAGGGCATAGCTAATGAAAAACTGTTTTTT,CASSRGQREGIANEKLFF
TRBV2,TRBJ1-1,NA,TRBD1,TGTGCCAGCGCAGGCCAGCTAGGACAGGGCTTCGGTGAAGCTTTCTTT,CASAGQLGQGFGEAFF
TRBV20-1,TRBJ2-5,NA,NA,TGCAGTGCTAGCCTGAGGGAGACCCAGTACTTC,CSASLRETQYF
TRBV30,TRBJ1-1,NA,NA,TGTGCCTGGGCGGACACTGAAGCTTTCTTT,CAWADTEAFF
TRBV14,TRBJ2-1,NA,NA,TGTGCCAGCAGCGGGGACATAAACAATGAGCAGTTCTTC,CASSGDINNEQFF
TRBV7-9,TRBJ2-3,NA,TRBD2,TGTGCCAGCAGCTTAAGAATACTAGCGCCCACAGATACGCAGTATTTT,CASSLRILAPTDTQYF
TRBV6-5,TRBJ2-7,NA,TRBD1,TGTGCCAGCAGCGTAAGACAGGGCGACTACGAGCAGTACTTC,CASSVRQGDYEQYF
TRBV6-5,TRBJ2-7,NA,TRBD1,TGTGCCAGCAGTTACTCGACAGGGGGCTCCTACGAGCAGTACTTC,CASSYSTGGSYEQYF
TRBV28,TRBJ1-2,NA,TRBD1,TGTGCCAGCCAGACAGGGGACTATGGCTACACCTTC,CASQTGDYGYTF
TRBV12-5,TRBJ1-1,NA,NA,TGTGCTAGTGGTTTAACTTTCAGGGGGAACACTGAAGCTTTCTTT,CASGLTFRGNTEAFF
TRBV27,TRBJ2-7,NA,NA,TGTGCCAGCAGTTTATCCGGCAGGGTCGTTTACGAGCAGTACTTC,CASSLSGRVVYEQYF
TRBV7-7,TRBJ1-1,NA,NA,TGTGCCAGCAGCTTTGCGGCGGATCTTATGAACACTGAAGCTTTCTTT,CASSFAADLMNTEAFF
TRBV7-2,TRBJ2-5,NA,TRBD2,TGTGCCAGCAGCCCATGGAGCGGGGCCACAACGACCCAGTACTTC,CASSPWSGATTTQYF
TRBV9,TRBJ2-3,NA,TRBD2,TGTGCCAGCAGCGAGCGCGGGAGAGGAGCGGCAGATACGCAGTATTTT,CASSERGRGAADTQYF
TRBV27,TRBJ2-7,NA,TRBD1,TGTGCCAGCAGTTTATTGGGACAGGGGTTCGAGCAGTACTTC,CASSLLGQGFEQYF
TRBV29-1,TRBJ1-2,NA,NA,TGCAGCGCCTTAGACATGGGTGGCTACACCTTC,CSALDMGGYTF
TRBV5-4,TRBJ2-7,NA,TRBD2,TGTGCCAGCAGCTTCAGCGGGAGGGCCTTCTACGAGCAGTACTTC,CASSFSGRAFYEQYF
TRBV6-1,TRBJ2-5,NA,TRBD2,TGTGCCAGCAGTAGTCTAGCGGGGAACCAAGAGACCCAGTACTTC,CASSSLAGNQETQYF
TRBV5-1,TRBJ2-4,NA,TRBD1,TGCGCCAGCAGCCTAGGGACAGGGGGAAACATTCAGTACTTC,CASSLGTGGNIQYF
TRBV5-1,TRBJ2-1,NA,NA,TGCGCCAGCAGCTTGACCGGGACAATGACCAATGAGCAGTTCTTC,CASSLTGTMTNEQFF
TRBV27,TRBJ1-5,NA,NA,TGTGCCAGCAGTCCCATTAATCAGCCCCAGCATTTT,CASSPINQPQHF
TRBV2,TRBJ2-7,NA,NA,TGTGCCAGCAGTGAATACCCAAGCGTCGAAAGCTCCTACGAGCAGTACTTC,CASSEYPSVESSYEQYF
TRBV25-1,TRBJ2-1,NA,TRBD1,TGTGCCAGCAGTGGACCTCGGACAGGGAGCTCCTACAATGAGCAGTTCTTC,CASSGPRTGSSYNEQFF
TRBV10-2,TRBJ2-1,once,TRBD2,TGCGCCAGCAGTGAGTCGACTAGCTCGTCGGGCGAGCAGTTCTTC,CASSESTSSSGEQFF
TRBV7-2,TRBJ2-1,NA,TRBD2,TGTGCCAGCAGCTTAGAAGCGGGAGGAAAAAATGAGCAGTTCTTC,CASSLEAGGKNEQFF
TRBV11-2,TRBJ1-2,NA,NA,TGTGCCAGCACCCAAGGTGGGGAGAACTATGGCTACACCTTC,CASTQGGENYGYTF
TRBV25-1,TRBJ2-1,few,TRBD1,TGTGCCAGCAGGGGGACAGGGTATAATGAGCAGTTCTTC,CASRGTGYNEQFF
TRBV11-1,TRBJ1-2,NA,NA,TGTGCCAGCAGCTTAGCGGTGACCTTCAACAGCACCTTC,CASSLAVTFNSTF
TRBV19,TRBJ2-1,NA,NA,TGTGCCAGTAGTGTCGTGCTAGCCAACAATGAGCAGTTCTTC,CASSVVLANNEQFF
TRBV7-2,TRBJ2-7,NA,TRBD2,TGTGCCAGCAGCTTAGAGGATGACGGGGGGGCCACGTACGAGCAGTACTTC,CASSLEDDGGATYEQYF